The clone carrying this T cell receptor (beta chain) showed up just a few times. The antigen remains unidentified. This sample stems from a study of shared clonotypes between healthy human individuals. Study background: Ranging from 18 to 49 in age, donors were two women and three men.

All donors were Caucasian adults living in Nashville, Tennessee. Regarding the study as a whole: Clonotype sharing among donors was thought likely to change with sequencing depth.

This table comes from immunoSEQ multiplex PCR, and its TCRdb copy is limited to in-frame clones, with some not included. The sample consists of approximately 480,000 clones, about 80% of them appearing once. V dropped 7 bases and J dropped 5 bases, with 14 bases sitting between them. This CDR3 spans 13 amino acids. The germline V gene has CDR1 MNHNY and CDR2 SVGAGI (reference sequence). This receptor was taken from a woman in her thirties or forties in good health. Some clones in this sample may be carry-over from other donors' samples. Sequenced material: PBMCs. The rearrangement joins TRBV6-6 to TRBJ1-1; TRBD1 might be the D (5 bases). CDR3 sequence: CASNQGIMTEAFF. In nucleotides, the CDR3 is TGTGCCAGCAACCAGGGTATAATGACTGAAGCTTTCTTT.